This T cell receptor (beta chain) is from a study of shared clonotypes between healthy human individuals (dated by TCRdb to the early 2020s). About the full investigation: Three men and a couple of women, aged 18 to 49 years, made up the cohort. To increase sequencing depth and limit assay-specific biases, TCR repertoire library preparation and sequencing were carried out by different laboratories using diverse techniques. Blood TCR repertoires of five healthy adults were deeply sequenced to estimate repertoire size and the extent of clonotype sharing between individuals. Each donor's leukapheresis produced roughly between roughly 0.9 and 9 billion PBMCs. Per donor, three plates each were used for CD4 naive and CD4 memory, two for CD8 naive, and one for CD8 memory. The paper as a whole reports these results and caveats: Only blood was sampled, and tissue TCR repertoires likely differ from those in blood. Higher generation probabilities were observed for clonotypes shared by all four sorted-subset donors than for non-shared clonotypes. Incomplete sequencing was indicated by rarefaction of sorted-subset datasets, despite the large sequencing depth. Because the study included only a small number of donors, the genetic and exposure-history diversity represented was limited. Pairwise subsampling indicated that sequencing depth was expected to affect the degree of clonotype sharing among donors. Estimated clonotype richness was generally larger for naive than for memory subsets. Approximately 5% of naive CD4, 3.5% of naive CD8, roughly 2.4% of memory CD4, and approximately 0.39% of memory CD8 clonotypes were shared across a few donors.

Regarding this clone: Its antigen has not been determined. No base quality information exists; no much larger clone differs at one position.

Reading the germline V gene gives CDR1 MDHEN and CDR2 SYDVKM. The CDR3 numbers 13 residues from cysteine through phenylalanine. Only CDR3 DNA is held: 39 bases, read in frame from base 1. V drops 4 bases and J drops 4 bases, leaving 7 bases in between. TCR CDR3 regions were amplified from genomic DNA by multiplex PCR using the deep immunoSEQ assay. Extracted genomic DNA from each cell subset was distributed evenly across all wells of several immunoSEQ 96-well plates, and each plate was treated as a replicate. For sorted subsets, approximately 200 ng of genomic DNA, equivalent to roughly 33,000 T cell genomes, went into each replicate PCR. The purified libraries were quantified using a Qubit 3.0 fluorometer, sized with a Bioanalyzer 2100, and then quantified again using the KAPA Library Quantification kit. Every immunoSEQ 96-well plate was sequenced on a dedicated single-read 150-cycle Illumina NextSeq 550 flow cell. The authors' analysis ran thus. The immunoSEQ output contained only junctional sequences without quality scores, so filtering could not match that applied to full-length reads. Sequences were annotated with PyIR, a Python wrapper for IgBLAST v1.9, using IMGT germline references to assign V/J genes and CDR3. Reads with weak V/J assignments (E-value above 1e-6), missing CDR3, stop codons, out-of-frame junctions, or ambiguous translated residues were removed. V3J clonotypes were defined as sequences sharing an identical inferred V gene, J gene, and CDR3 amino acid sequence. Percentage overlap between repertoires was calculated by dividing the number of shared unique clonotypes by the size of the smaller repertoire. Richness of each repertoire was evaluated using RTK rarefaction, the Chao1 estimator, and Recon v2.1 estimates of unobserved clonotypes. Generation probabilities were computed with OLGA for all TCRbeta clonotypes obtained by the gDNA method from several donors. Not all clones reach the TCRdb copy of this immuneACCESS table, which keeps in-frame sequences only. Checked studies attribute under half of the gap to unresolved V genes and leave the rest unexplained. The V and J calls and the clone size are those of that table, but D and trimming were determined from the DNA. The sample data list 2 million to 2.5 million clones, and roughly 90% of these were observed just once. The ten largest clones take up 0.37% of the sample.

The donors were healthy, HIV-negative adults with no recently reported acute infections or vaccinations. Every donor was a Caucasian adult residing in Nashville, Tennessee, USA. CD4+ T cells were enriched through magnetic negative selection, after which naive cells were positively selected on CD45RA and the remaining negative fraction served as the memory subset. Blood was obtained by leukapheresis, after which PBMCs were separated by Ficoll-Histopaque density gradient centrifugation and cryopreserved in liquid nitrogen vapor phase. Purity and quantity of every magnetically sorted T cell population were checked by analytical flow cytometry. Genomic DNA was isolated from each sorted fraction and quantified by UV absorbance on a Nanodrop 2000c.

This sequence uses TRBV28 and TRBJ1-4; the D gene assignment is ambiguous. Sequencing was carried out using naive CD4+ T cells from PBMCs. The cell subset or site label of this sample denotes: CD45RA+ positively selected. The TCR was taken from a man between 18 and 29 years old in good health. Some clones in this sample may be carry-over from other donors' samples. The sequenced DNA: TGTGCCAGCAGTTCAAATCATAATGAAAAACTGTTTTTT. It codes for CASSSNHNEKLFF.